The 32 T cell receptor beta chains presented below share a single source sample, sequenced in a study of graft-versus-host responses after intestinal transplantation (dated by TCRdb to about 2021). The method behind the library was the immunoSEQ multiplex PCR assay. The immuneACCESS repertoire file appears here via TCRdb, limited to in-frame rearrangements. These files lack a portion of the clones; in checked studies, under half of the deficit traces to unresolved V genes, and the cause of the others is not known. In this sample the table shows some 7,100 clones, approximately 97% of which occur a single time. Of the sample, 0.2% to 0.3% falls within the top ten clones. This specimen was PBMCs, taken 23 days after intestinal transplant. The source of these receptors is a human patient who received an intestinal transplant, so some T cells may come from the graft donor.

The chain couples TRBV10-1 to TRBJ2-7, with D maybe TRBD1 (6 bases). CDR3 size: 13 residues. The ends were cut back, 4 bases at V and 0 bases at J, with 7 bases in the middle. Germline V gene sequence: CDR1 WNHNN, CDR2 SYGVQD (reference sequence). DNA of the CDR3: TGCGCCAGCAGTGCCAGGGGCTCCTACGAGCAGTACTTC. It encodes CASSARGSYEQYF.

J is TRBJ2-3 and V is TRBV28, with a weak D call TRBD1 (5 bases). This CDR3 has 12 residues. Germline values: CDR1 MDHEN, CDR2 SYDVKM. V shed 2 bases and J shed 5 bases, with 5 bases lying between them. CDR3: CASSLTGDTQYF. The CDR3 DNA follows: TGTGCCAGCAGTTTAACAGGAGATACGCAGTATTTT. Full variable domain (missing parts from reference TRBV28 and TRBJ2-3): DVKVTQSSRYLVKRTGEKVFLECVQDMDHENMFWYRQDPGLGLRLIYFSYDVKMKEKGDIPEGYSVSREKKERFSLILESASTNQTSMYLCASSLTGDTQYFGPGTRLTVL.

The chain joins TRBV5-6 to TRBJ1-1; 10 bases agree with TRBD1. Germline values: CDR1 SGHDT, CDR2 YYEEEE. This CDR3 comprises 15 residues. V dropped 3 bases and J dropped 7; count of bases not matched to a gene: 9. In DNA, the CDR3 is TGTGCCAGCAGCTCCGCCGGGACAGGGGACCGTGAAGCTTTCTTT. Translation gives CASSSAGTGDREAFF.

V and J are TRBV7-9 and TRBJ2-2, with D hard to call. Trimming shortened V by 4 bases and J by 6 bases, and 9 bases separated the two germline ends. The length of the CDR3 is 13 residues. Germline V gene data show CDR1 as SEHNR and CDR2 as FQNEAQ (reference sequence). The CDR3 is CASSSGMAGELFF. The CDR3 DNA is TGTGCCAGCAGCTCCGGCATGGCCGGGGAGCTGTTTTTT.

This chain links TRBV2 with TRBJ2-3, with D perhaps matching TRBD2 (6 bases). Germline V gives CDR1 SNHLY, CDR2 FYNNEI. There are 13 residues in the CDR3. The germline V and J ends were trimmed by 7 bases and 5 bases, with 13 bases remaining between them. CDR3 protein: CASMEGRRDTQYF. In DNA form, the CDR3 reads TGTGCCAGCATGGAGGGGCGCAGAGATACGCAGTATTTT.

The rearrangement links TRBV15 to TRBJ2-2; 13 bases agree with TRBD2. Germline values: CDR1 LNHNV, CDR2 YYDKDF (reference sequence). CDR3 length: 16 amino acids. After removal of 9 bases from V and 0 bases from J, the junction contained 4 bases not matched to a gene. Written as DNA, the CDR3 is TGTGCCACGGGGACTAGCGGGGCCTCGAACACCGGGGAGCTGTTTTTT. It codes for CATGTSGASNTGELFF.

This chain links TRBV28 with TRBJ2-7, with 7 positions matching TRBD2. The CDR3 has 14 residues. The junction had 5 bases not matched to a gene; V was cut back by 4 bases and J by 2 bases. Per the germline V gene, CDR1 is MDHEN and CDR2 is SYDVKM. The CDR3 loop is CASSSGLGTYEQYF. CDR3 nucleotides: TGTGCCAGCAGTTCCGGACTAGGGACCTACGAGCAGTACTTC.

This rearrangement joins TRBV27 to TRBJ2-1, with TRBD2 matching 13 bases. The CDR3 loop spans 16 amino acids. Germline values: CDR1 MNHEY, CDR2 SMNVEV (reference sequence). The V gene end was trimmed by 3 bases and the J gene end by 6 bases; junction bases not matched to a gene: 5. CDR3 nucleotides: TGTGCCAGCAGTTTGACTAGCGGGAGGAGGAGCAATGAGCAGTTCTTC. Its protein is CASSLTSGRRSNEQFF.

The V call is TRBV14, the J call TRBJ2-3; TRBD2 aligns across 12 bases. Trimming removed 1 base from V and 5 bases from J; junction bases left unmatched: 1. Per the germline V gene, CDR1 is SGHDN and CDR2 is FVKESK. This CDR3 spans 15 amino acids. As DNA, the CDR3 is TGTGCCAGCAGCCAAGCGGGACTAGCGGGAGATACGCAGTATTTT. It yields the protein CASSQAGLAGDTQYF.

The chain employs TRBV19 and TRBJ1-2; no definite D call. This CDR3 has 15 residues. Germline-derived CDR1 and CDR2 are LNHDA and SQIVND (reference sequence). Trimming cost V 0 bases and J 8 bases, with 16 bases left between them. The CDR3 here is CASSIDPIASRGYTF. For the CDR3, the DNA is TGTGCCAGTAGTATAGATCCGATTGCCTCACGGGGCTACACCTTC.

V usage is TRBV14 and J usage is TRBJ2-7, with no clear D. Trimming took off 1 base at V and 4 bases at J, with 20 bases between the two ends. The germline CDR1 and CDR2 sequences are SGHDN and FVKESK. CDR3 length equals 17 residues. CDR3 sequence reads: CASSQVRFSFFGYEQYF. As DNA, the CDR3 is TGTGCCAGCAGCCAAGTCCGGTTCAGTTTTTTTGGGTACGAGCAGTACTTC.

The chain joins TRBV6-5 to TRBJ2-5; D ambiguous. Germline CDR1 MNHEY, CDR2 SVGAGI. V was shortened by 2 bases and J by 6 bases, with 13 bases between the two germline ends. There are 14 residues in the CDR3. CDR3 nucleotides: TGTGCCAGCAGTTACCCCGGCCCCAAACAGACCCAGTACTTC. This translates into CASSYPGPKQTQYF.

The chain couples TRBV6-5 to TRBJ2-1; possible D gene TRBD2, 5 bases. Trimming took off 6 bases at V and 4 bases at J, with 16 bases between the two ends. Germline loops: CDR1 MNHEY, CDR2 SVGAGI. The CDR3 length is 15 residues. CDR3 coding DNA: TGTGCCAGCAGCCTCATGGCCCTAGCTTACAATGAGCAGTTCTTC. Its protein product is CASSLMALAYNEQFF.

The chain couples TRBV6-6 to TRBJ2-2; unclear D gene. The CDR3 length is 15 residues. Germline V gene lookup returns CDR1 MNHNY and CDR2 SVGAGI (reference sequence). V lost 5 bases and J lost 0, with 10 bases in between. CDR3 loop: CASSLLSSNTGELFF. The CDR3 DNA reads as TGTGCCAGCAGTCTCCTCAGTTCGAACACCGGGGAGCTGTTTTTT.

This chain connects TRBV5-1 to TRBJ2-7; tentatively, D is TRBD2 (5 bases). The CDR3 totals 11 residues. The germline CDR1 and CDR2 sequences are SGHRS and YFSETQ. The V gene lost 1 base and the J gene lost 7 bases, with 6 bases spanning the gap. CDR3 in amino acids: CASSLRGEQYF. In DNA form, the CDR3 reads TGCGCCAGCAGCTTGCGAGGGGAGCAGTACTTC.

J is TRBJ2-2 and V is TRBV4-1, with unresolved D. This CDR3 has 15 residues. Germline assignment: CDR1 MGHRA and CDR2 YSYEKL. Trimming cost V 0 bases and J 4 bases, with 9 bases left between them. The CDR3 protein is CASSQESERTGELFF. CDR3 nucleotide sequence: TGCGCCAGCAGCCAAGAGTCCGAGCGCACCGGGGAGCTGTTTTTT.

The rearrangement uses TRBV7-9 and TRBJ2-1; 9 positions agree with TRBD1. The CDR3 sequence is 16 residues long. Losses at the gene ends were 8 bases for V and 5 bases for J; bases not matched to a gene: 13. Germline values: CDR1 SEHNR, CDR2 FQNEAQ (reference sequence). CDR3 residues: CASLKRRDRVNNEQFF. CDR3 bases: TGTGCCAGCTTAAAAAGGCGGGACAGGGTCAACAATGAGCAGTTCTTC.

The chain joins TRBV2 to TRBJ1-2, with D unclear. The V and J ends lost 8 bases and 0 bases respectively, with 13 bases between them. The CDR3 is 14 residues long. Germline CDR1 is SNHLY and CDR2 is FYNNEI. CDR3 sequence (DNA): TGTGCCAGCGAGGGAGTCAAAGCTAACTATGGCTACACCTTC. Amino acids: CASEGVKANYGYTF.

CDR3 protein: CASSRAGGSNQPQHF. In nucleotides, the CDR3 is TGTGCCAGTAGTAGGGCAGGTGGGAGCAATCAGCCCCAGCATTTT. The chain recombines TRBV19 with TRBJ1-5; no definite D call. Germline assignment: CDR1 LNHDA and CDR2 SQIVND (reference sequence). The germline V and J ends were trimmed by 4 bases and 1 base, with 11 bases remaining between them. The CDR3 runs 15 residues.

CDR3 in amino acids: CASSPWGGSPYNEQFF. The CDR3 coding sequence is TGCGCCAGCAGCCCTTGGGGAGGGAGCCCCTACAATGAGCAGTTCTTC. The rearrangement joins TRBV5-1 to TRBJ2-1; TRBD2 matches at 7 bases. The V gene's germline CDR1 is SGHRS and CDR2 YFSETQ. J gave up 2 bases and V 4 bases, and 9 bases lay outside the gene matches. The CDR3 runs 16 residues.

The chain couples TRBV6-5 to TRBJ2-1; 8 nucleotides line up with TRBD2. The germline CDR1 and CDR2 sequences are MNHEY and SVGAGI. V was clipped by 10 bases and J by 2 bases; unmatched bases: 10. The CDR3 is 15 amino acids. The CDR3 protein is CATQAPGLAYNEQFF. The CDR3, as DNA: TGTGCCACCCAGGCGCCGGGACTAGCCTACAATGAGCAGTTCTTC.

The chain uses TRBV19 and TRBJ1-2, with 10 nucleotides matching TRBD1. Germline V gene sequence: CDR1 LNHDA, CDR2 SQIVND (reference sequence). This CDR3 region has 15 residues. V lost 8 bases and J lost 5; bases outside the gene matches: 11. The CDR3 DNA follows: TGTGCCAGTCGGATGACAGGGGGCGCAGGTTATGGCTACACCTTC. It encodes CASRMTGGAGYGYTF.

The rearrangement joins TRBV29-1 to TRBJ1-2, with D possibly being TRBD1 (5 bases). V was cut by 2 bases and J by 7 bases, with 17 bases left in between. This CDR3 has 14 residues. Per germline, CDR1 SQVTM and CDR2 ANQGSEA. The CDR3 loop reads CSVESGEPPGGYTF. For the CDR3, the DNA is TGCAGCGTTGAATCGGGGGAACCGCCCGGTGGCTACACCTTC.

The genes are TRBV9 and TRBJ1-1; 9 bases are a match to TRBD1. The V gene's germline CDR1 is SGDLS and CDR2 YYNGEE. The CDR3 is 17 residues long. Trimming cost V 0 bases and J 6 bases; bases outside gene matches: 12. CDR3: CASSVGGQGPNRAEAFF. In DNA, the CDR3 is TGTGCCAGCAGCGTAGGAGGACAGGGGCCCAACAGGGCTGAAGCTTTCTTT.

This chain joins TRBV7-9 and TRBJ2-5; D is uncertain. Judging by the DNA end, TRBJ2-7 fits better; the J call may be wrong. This CDR3 spans 13 amino acids. Per the germline V gene, CDR1 is SEHNR and CDR2 is FQNEAQ (reference sequence). CDR3 nucleotide sequence: TGTGCCAGCAGTCCCTCTCTCTCCCCCGAGCAGTACTTC. This translates into CASSPSLSPEQYF.

The V gene is TRBV6-5, the J gene TRBJ2-3; TRBD2 aligns across 8 bases. The junction had 7 bases not matched to a gene; V was cut back by 6 bases and J by 2 bases. In germline, CDR1 is MNHEY, CDR2 SVGAGI. The CDR3 runs 15 residues. The CDR3 sequence is CASSRRGGYTDTQYF. The CDR3 DNA follows: TGTGCCAGCAGCCGCCGGGGGGGTTACACAGATACGCAGTATTTT.

The J gene is TRBJ2-7, the V gene TRBV18; D possibly uses TRBD1 or TRBD2 (6 bases each). This CDR3 comprises 13 residues. Germline loops: CDR1 KGHSH, CDR2 LQKENI. Trimming removed 2 bases at V and 11 bases at J, with 16 bases between. CDR3 in DNA: TGTGCCAGCTCACCAGGTGTGGGGGGCTTGGAGTACTTC. It codes for CASSPGVGGLEYF.

The CDR3 coding sequence is TGTGCTAGTGGTTTGGGGGGGTTACAAGAGACCCAGTACTTC. It translates to CASGLGGLQETQYF. The V and J genes are TRBV12-5 and TRBJ2-5; D is perhaps TRBD1 or TRBD2 (5 bases each). There are 14 residues in the CDR3. The V gene lost 1 base and the J gene lost 2 bases, with 8 bases spanning the gap. In germline, CDR1 is LGHNT, CDR2 FRNRAP.

This chain links TRBV28 with TRBJ1-4; 9 bases fit TRBD1. The CDR3 loop spans 17 amino acids. CDR1 MDHEN and CDR2 SYDVKM come from the germline V gene. V gave up 4 bases and J gave up 5 bases; unmatched junction bases: 11. As DNA, the CDR3 is TGTGCCAGCAGTTATGTCCCGGGACAGGGAACGAATGAAAAACTGTTTTTT. The encoded protein is CASSYVPGQGTNEKLFF.

The DNA of the CDR3 is TGCGCCAGCAGCTCCGGGCAGGCCCCCTACGAGCAGTACTTC. This gives the protein CASSSGQAPYEQYF. The gene calls are TRBV5-1 and TRBJ2-7; D not certain. Germline V lookup: CDR1 SGHRS, CDR2 YFSETQ. Trimming pared 3 bases from V and 2 bases from J, leaving 12 bases between. The CDR3 is made up of 14 amino acids.

The V gene is TRBV27, the J gene TRBJ1-1; no clear D gene. V shed 3 bases and J shed 7 bases, with 12 bases lying between them. Germline V gene sequence: CDR1 MNHEY, CDR2 SMNVEV (reference sequence). The CDR3 is 13 amino acids. The chain's CDR3 is CASSFGRLSEAFF. The CDR3, as DNA: TGTGCCAGCAGTTTCGGCCGGTTGAGTGAAGCTTTCTTT.

The chain joins TRBV10-1 to TRBJ2-3; D unclear. The germline V gene has CDR1 WNHNN and CDR2 SYGVQD (reference sequence). This CDR3 spans 15 amino acids. V was pared by 0 bases and J by 0 bases, with 7 bases between. The CDR3 DNA sequence: TGCGCCAGCAGTGAGTCAAGCGCAAGCACAGATACGCAGTATTTT. This sequence encodes CASSESSASTDTQYF.